Listed below are T cell receptor beta chains from one sample, sequenced in a study of shared clonotypes between healthy human individuals. TCRdb's table, derived via immunoSEQ multiplex PCR, lists solely in-frame clones and lacks some. This table has about 2.2 million clones, about 93% appearing once. The source material was naive CD8+ T cells from PBMCs. Source of these receptors: a man aged 18 to 35 in good health. Some clones in this sample may be carry-over from other donors' samples. CDR3s include the opening cysteine and the closing phenylalanine or tryptophan. A D gene is named only where the DNA matches it firmly. Rows give clone size only sometimes, using once, few, many, or a class for an expanded clone.

>TRBD2|TRBJ2-1|.|TRBV28
CASSPPGTSTVWAQFF
TGTGCCAGCAGTCCCCCCGGGACTAGTACGGTGTGGGCGCAGTTCTTC
>TRBD2|TRBJ2-2|once|TRBV27
CASSLRTSGRTGELFF
TGTGCCAGCAGTTTAAGGACTAGCGGGAGAACCGGGGAGCTGTTTTTT
>.|TRBJ2-7|.|TRBV15
CATSRARARVAYEQYF
TGTGCCACCAGCAGAGCACGGGCCAGGGTGGCCTACGAGCAGTACTTC
>.|TRBJ2-5|.|TRBV7-9
CASSLVVVGETQYF
TGTGCCAGCAGCTTAGTGGTGGTAGGGGAGACCCAGTACTTC
>.|TRBJ2-4|.|TRBV27
CASRGDIDHIQYF
TGTGCCAGCAGGGGGGATATAGACCACATTCAGTACTTC
>.|TRBJ2-1|.|TRBV6-4
CASSEAGRSYNEQFF
TGTGCCAGCAGTGAGGCGGGACGGTCCTACAATGAGCAGTTCTTC
>.|TRBJ1-2|few|TRBV7-9
CASSLEQGSGYTF
TGTGCCAGCAGCTTAGAACAGGGCTCTGGCTACACCTTC
>TRBD1|TRBJ1-1|.|TRBV27
CASSPFAGTANTEAFF
TGTGCCAGCAGTCCCTTCGCGGGGACAGCGAACACTGAAGCTTTCTTT
>.|TRBJ1-4|.|TRBV27
CASSSQVRSKLFF
TGTGCCAGCAGTTCTCAGGTCCGGAGTAAACTGTTTTTT
>TRBD1|TRBJ1-1|.|TRBV19
CASETGGWDTEAFF
TGTGCCAGTGAGACAGGGGGCTGGGACACTGAAGCTTTCTTT
>TRBD1|TRBJ2-1|once|TRBV10-1
CASSRGQVSSYNEQFF
TGCGCCAGCAGTCGGGGACAGGTTTCTTCCTACAATGAGCAGTTCTTC
>.|TRBJ1-1|.|TRBV5-1
CASSQAPSEAFF
TGCGCCAGCAGCCAAGCTCCATCTGAAGCTTTCTTT
>.|TRBJ1-2|.|TRBV7-9
CASSAGRREGYGYTF
TGTGCCAGCAGCGCGGGACGGCGGGAGGGGTATGGCTACACCTTC
>.|TRBJ1-1|.|TRBV27
CASSLSSGANTEAFF
TGTGCCAGCAGTTTATCAAGCGGAGCGAACACTGAAGCTTTCTTT
>.|TRBJ2-1|.|TRBV28
CASSFDHEQFF
TGTGCCAGCAGTTTCGACCATGAGCAGTTCTTC
>.|TRBJ2-2|once|TRBV15
CATSARQLLSGELFF
TGTGCCACCAGCGCCCGACAGTTACTATCCGGGGAGCTGTTTTTT
>.|TRBJ1-2|.|TRBV28
CASSLLGRTKNYGYTF
TGTGCCAGCAGTTTATTGGGCCGGACTAAGAACTATGGCTACACCTTC
>TRBD1|TRBJ2-5|.|TRBV27
CASSLTGVGETQYF
TGTGCCAGCAGTTTGACAGGGGTCGGGGAGACCCAGTACTTC
>.|TRBJ2-1|.|TRBV6-4
CASSERLSSYNEQFF
TGTGCCAGCAGTGAAAGGCTGAGCTCCTACAATGAGCAGTTCTTC
>.|TRBJ1-1|.|TRBV28
CASRKDRAISKSEAFF
TGTGCCAGCAGAAAAGATCGGGCGATTTCGAAGTCTGAAGCTTTCTTT
>TRBD2|TRBJ2-3|.|TRBV4-2
CASSQGLAGGDTQYF
TGTGCCAGCAGCCAAGGACTAGCGGGAGGGGATACGCAGTATTTT
>TRBD1|TRBJ1-5|.|TRBV4-3
CASSQVRTGAQPQHF
TGCGCCAGCAGCCAAGTTCGAACAGGGGCTCAGCCCCAGCATTTT
>.|TRBJ2-7|.|TRBV27
CASSPSLGPRSYEQYF
TGTGCCAGCAGTCCCTCGCTAGGACCGAGATCCTACGAGCAGTACTTC
>TRBD1|TRBJ2-6|once|TRBV9
CASRGDRSGANVLTF
TGTGCCAGCAGAGGGGACAGGTCTGGGGCCAACGTCCTGACTTTC
>.|TRBJ2-7|.|TRBV7-8
CASSLEGWSEQYF
TGTGCCAGCAGCTTGGAGGGGTGGTCCGAGCAGTACTTC
>.|TRBJ2-3|.|TRBV7-9
CASSFPVRAATDTQYF
TGTGCCAGCAGCTTTCCGGTGAGGGCCGCCACAGATACGCAGTATTTT
>TRBD2|TRBJ2-1|.|TRBV6-4
CASSESTSGRDEQFF
TGTGCCAGCAGTGAGTCGACTAGCGGGAGAGATGAGCAGTTCTTC
>.|TRBJ2-7|.|TRBV9
CASSVDPGNSYEQYF
TGTGCCAGCAGCGTAGATCCCGGGAACTCCTACGAGCAGTACTTC
>TRBD1|TRBJ2-2|.|TRBV5-1
CASRPRGDRVHTGELFF
TGCGCCAGCCGCCCTAGGGGTGACAGGGTCCACACCGGGGAGCTGTTTTTT
>TRBD1|TRBJ1-1|.|TRBV14
CASSEGQMNTEAFF
TGTGCCAGCAGCGAGGGACAGATGAACACTGAAGCTTTCTTT
>.|TRBJ1-1|.|TRBV5-1
CASSWTSKGTEAFF
TGCGCCAGCAGCTGGACATCCAAAGGCACTGAAGCTTTCTTT
>.|TRBJ1-1|once|TRBV28
CASSFSVGNTEAFF
TGTGCCAGCAGTTTCTCCGTGGGGAACACTGAAGCTTTCTTT
>.|TRBJ1-3|.|TRBV11-2
CASSLHPGGHLGQNTIYF
TGTGCCAGCAGCTTACACCCCGGGGGGCACTTAGGGCAAAACACCATATATTTT
>.|TRBJ2-3|.|TRBV7-9
CASSEPGPPGTQYF
TGTGCCAGCAGCGAACCGGGACCCCCGGGTACGCAGTATTTT
>.|TRBJ2-5|once|TRBV28
CASSFDPLGGRQETQYF
TGTGCCAGCAGTTTTGACCCCTTGGGTGGGAGACAAGAGACCCAGTACTTC
>.|TRBJ2-2|once|TRBV27
CASSFGSYTGELFF
TGTGCCAGCAGTTTCGGGTCTTACACCGGGGAGCTGTTTTTT
>.|TRBJ2-2|.|TRBV10-3
CAISEPWTGNTGELFF
TGTGCCATCAGTGAGCCGTGGACTGGGAACACCGGGGAGCTGTTTTTT
>TRBD1|TRBJ2-7|.|TRBV28
CASRYDRDPYEQYF
TGTGCCAGCAGATACGACAGGGACCCCTACGAGCAGTACTTC
>.|TRBJ2-7|.|TRBV25-1
CASSEIKGVGHEQYF
TGTGCCAGCAGTGAAATTAAGGGGGTCGGCCACGAGCAGTACTTC
>TRBD2|TRBJ2-5|.|TRBV27
CASSPRLAGGGGTQYF
TGTGCCAGCAGTCCACGACTAGCGGGAGGTGGGGGGACCCAGTACTTC
>.|TRBJ2-1|.|TRBV11-3
CASSDRGQSYNEQFF
TGTGCCAGCAGTGACCGGGGCCAATCCTACAATGAGCAGTTCTTC
>TRBD2|TRBJ2-3|.|TRBV4-3
CASSQEGGRDTQYF
TGCGCCAGCAGCCAAGAGGGGGGGAGAGATACGCAGTATTTT
>.|TRBJ1-5|.|TRBV4-1
CASSPRQASNQPQHF
TGCGCCAGCAGCCCGAGACAGGCTAGCAATCAGCCCCAGCATTTT
>.|TRBJ2-2|.|TRBV7-9
CASGMSARPTGELFF
TGTGCCAGCGGTATGAGTGCCCGCCCCACCGGGGAGCTGTTTTTT
>TRBD1|TRBJ2-7|.|TRBV28
CASSIPTGNYEQYF
TGTGCCAGCAGCATCCCGACAGGGAATTACGAGCAGTACTTC
>TRBD1|TRBJ2-7|.|TRBV27
CASNSGQGPNEQYF
TGTGCCAGCAATTCGGGACAGGGCCCAAACGAGCAGTACTTC
>TRBD2|TRBJ2-3|.|TRBV7-2
CASSLGGTSVPQYF
TGTGCCAGCAGCTTAGGAGGGACTAGCGTTCCGCAGTATTTT
>.|TRBJ2-7|.|TRBV10-3
CAISEPTGTLGSYEQYF
TGTGCCATCAGTGAACCGACAGGCACACTCGGCTCCTACGAGCAGTACTTC
>.|TRBJ1-1|.|TRBV30
CATQDSRFTEAFF
TGTGCCACCCAGGACAGCCGTTTCACTGAAGCTTTCTTT
>.|TRBJ1-1|.|TRBV2
CASSEQRGTNTEAFF
TGTGCCAGCAGTGAACAACGCGGGACCAACACTGAAGCTTTCTTT
>TRBD1|TRBJ2-3|.|TRBV6-5
CASSTTGGATDTQYF
TGTGCCAGCAGCACTACAGGGGGCGCGACAGATACGCAGTATTTT
>.|TRBJ1-3|.|TRBV4-2
CASSQMRGGVQAGNTIYF
TGTGCCAGCAGCCAGATGCGGGGGGGCGTCCAGGCGGGAAACACCATATATTTT
>.|TRBJ2-1|.|TRBV28
CASSPPRTNEQFF
TGTGCCAGCAGCCCCCCCCGGACCAATGAGCAGTTCTTC